The 14 T cell receptor beta chains listed next were all sequenced from one sample in a study of identifying expanded T cells in peripheral blood. Sequenced by immunoSEQ multiplex PCR; TCRdb stores in-frame clones only, minus some. The table includes 100,000 to 150,000 clones, approximately 88% detected once. The specimen was blood. These receptors originate from a person aged 18 to 70 in good health.

This chain joins TRBV10-1 and TRBJ1-1; D is ambiguous. Germline CDR1 and CDR2: WNHNN and SYGVQD (reference sequence). Trimming stripped 7 bases from V and 6 bases from J, with 15 bases between. The CDR3 spans 13 residues. DNA for the CDR3: TGCGCCAGCAACCGACCCAGGCCCCCTGAAGCTTTCTTT. This gives the protein CASNRPRPPEAFF.

V and J are TRBV5-1 and TRBJ2-5; 11 bases match TRBD2. Germline-derived CDR1 and CDR2 are SGHRS and YFSETQ. This CDR3 comprises 14 residues. Unmatched junction bases numbered 4, after V lost 9 bases and J lost 0 bases. DNA of the CDR3: TGCGCCACCAAGGGACTAGCGGACCAAGAGACCCAGTACTTC. This codes for CATKGLADQETQYF.

This chain uses TRBV4-3 with TRBJ2-7, with 7 bases fitting TRBD1. Germline V lookup: CDR1 LGHNA, CDR2 YSLEER. The length of the CDR3 is 15 residues. With 0 bases clipped from V and 3 bases from J, the junction kept 5 bases outside the gene matches. The CDR3 DNA reads TGCGCCAGCAGCCAAGAATGGACAGGAAGCTACGAGCAGTACTTC. Amino acid sequence: CASSQEWTGSYEQYF.

V is TRBV2 and J is TRBJ1-1, with D hard to call. CDR3 length: 14 residues. Between the trimmed V and J ends, which lost 4 bases and 0 bases, there was a span of 9 bases. Germline V CDR1 and CDR2: SNHLY, FYNNEI. CDR3 DNA: TGTGCCAGCAGTGGGGTAGTGGTGAACACTGAAGCTTTCTTT. Its translation: CASSGVVVNTEAFF.

The V gene is TRBV6-5, the J gene TRBJ1-1; D possibly corresponds to TRBD1 (6 bases). Germline V gene data show CDR1 as MNHEY and CDR2 as SVGAGI. The CDR3 extends over 14 amino acids. V was clipped by 5 bases and J by 4 bases, with 14 bases between them. CDR3 in DNA: TGTGCCAGCAGTGAGGGGGTCTTGGGCACTGAAGCTTTCTTT. Translated: CASSEGVLGTEAFF.

This chain links TRBV11-3 with TRBJ2-1; 10 bases map to TRBD2. Germline V gene lookup returns CDR1 SGHNT and CDR2 YENEEA. The length of the CDR3 is 16 residues. V lost 3 bases and J lost 3; bases outside the gene matches: 5. The CDR3 is CASSFTSGAVYNEQFF. For the CDR3, the DNA is TGTGCCAGCAGCTTTACTAGCGGGGCTGTCTACAATGAGCAGTTCTTC. The variable domain in full, with the rest retrieved from reference TRBV11-3 and TRBJ2-1, is EAGVVQSPRYKIIEKKQPVAFWCNPISGHNTLYWYLQNLGQGPELLIRYENEEAVDDSQLPKDRFSAERLKGVDSTLKIQPAELGDSAVYLCASSFTSGAVYNEQFFGPGTRLTVL.

V usage is TRBV19 and J usage is TRBJ2-1; D is perhaps TRBD2 (6 bases). Germline CDR1 reads LNHDA; CDR2 reads SQIVND (reference sequence). CDR3 length equals 16 residues. V lost 6 bases and J 0 bases, leaving 15 bases between the germline ends. CDR3 region: CASSHGGSNSYNEQFF. Written as DNA, the CDR3 is TGTGCCAGTAGCCACGGGGGTTCCAACTCCTACAATGAGCAGTTCTTC.

The chain couples TRBV2 to TRBJ2-3, with TRBD2 identical over 11 bases. This CDR3 region has 13 residues. CDR1 and CDR2 (germline): SNHLY, FYNNEI. CDR3 sequence reads: CALAGAYTDTQYF. The DNA of the CDR3 is TGTGCACTAGCGGGGGCCTACACAGATACGCAGTATTTT. Looking up the rest from reference TRBV2 and TRBJ2-3 gives the full variable domain: EPEVTQTPSHQVTQMGQEVILRCVPISNHLYFYWYRQILGQKVEFLVSFYNNEISEKSEIFDDQFSVERPDGSNFTLKIRSTKLEDSAMYFCALAGAYTDTQYFGPGTRLTVL.

This chain links TRBV7-9 with TRBJ1-4; the D gene is possibly TRBD1 (6 bases). V was cut by 3 bases and J by 2 bases, with 16 bases left in between. Looked up from germline, CDR1 is SEHNR and CDR2 is FQNEAQ (reference sequence). The CDR3 is made up of 17 amino acids. CDR3 in amino acids: CASSLGFGGPTNEKLFF. CDR3 nucleotides: TGTGCCAGCAGCTTGGGTTTCGGGGGGCCGACTAATGAAAAACTGTTTTTT.

The V call is TRBV27, the J call TRBJ2-3; 10 nucleotides agree with TRBD1. CDR1 is MNHEY, CDR2 SMNVEV, per germline (reference sequence). This CDR3 is built from 14 residues. After removal of 10 bases from V and 6 bases from J, the junction contained 10 bases not matched to a gene. CDR3 loop: CATRQGATWDTQYF. CDR3 DNA: TGTGCCACCAGACAGGGGGCTACTTGGGATACGCAGTATTTT.

The rearrangement uses TRBV9 and TRBJ1-2, with D maybe TRBD1 (5 bases). Trimming shortened V by 0 bases and J by 7 bases, and 13 bases separated the two germline ends. CDR3 length: 14 amino acids. In germline, CDR1 is SGDLS, CDR2 YYNGEE. DNA of the CDR3: TGTGCCAGCAGCGTAGGACCCACAGGCATTGGCTACACCTTC. Its protein is CASSVGPTGIGYTF.

The J gene is TRBJ2-3, the V gene TRBV30, with 8 nucleotides matching TRBD1. J was trimmed by 5 bases and V by 2 bases; bases with no gene match: 12. Germline V lookup: CDR1 GTSNPN, CDR2 SVGIG (reference sequence). The CDR3 extends over 16 amino acids. CDR3 in DNA: TGTGCCTGGAGTATTGGTGTTCAGGGGGCACAAGATACGCAGTATTTT. Protein sequence: CAWSIGVQGAQDTQYF.

The genes are TRBV2 and TRBJ1-1; unclear D gene. The CDR3 is made up of 14 amino acids. Germline V gene data show CDR1 as SNHLY and CDR2 as FYNNEI. Trimming pared 2 bases from V and 1 base from J, leaving 8 bases between. CDR3 bases: TGTGCCAGCAGTGAACGACCGCAGAACACTGAAGCTTTCTTT. Translation gives CASSERPQNTEAFF.

This clone was detected a few times. The gene calls are TRBV6-5 and TRBJ1-5; D is unresolved. Looked up from germline, CDR1 is MNHEY and CDR2 is SVGAGI. Trimming shortened V by 5 bases and J by 1 base, and 12 bases separated the two germline ends. The CDR3 is made up of 15 amino acids. The CDR3 loop is CASSPSGGSNQPQHF. CDR3 DNA sequence: TGTGCCAGCAGTCCGTCCGGAGGGAGCAATCAGCCCCAGCATTTT.